This passage covers 25 T cell receptor beta chains from one sample sequenced in a study of T cell responses to AZD1222 COVID-19 vaccine. Using immunoSEQ multiplex PCR, the repertoire was profiled, and TCRdb retains in-frame clones only, with some absent. The sample shows roughly 170,000 clones, 90% to 95% of them seen only once. This material consisted of peripheral blood, taken 28 days after the second AZD1222 dose. These TCRs come from an adult who received the AZD1222 COVID-19 vaccine.

This clone was found once. This chain links TRBV4-3 with TRBJ2-3, with 13 bases that match TRBD2. This CDR3 contains 18 residues. Germline values: CDR1 LGHNA, CDR2 YSLEER. With 1 base clipped from V and 14 bases from J, the junction kept 18 bases outside the gene matches. The CDR3 loop reads CASSQGAGRTSGGRRGYF. CDR3 coding DNA: TGCGCCAGCAGCCAAGGGGCAGGGAGGACTAGCGGGGGCCGCCGGGGGTATTTT.

This CDR3 reads CASSQDYSGSPLHF. For the CDR3, the DNA is TGTGCCAGCAGCCAAGATTACTCGGGCTCACCCCTCCACTTT. V and J are TRBV14 and TRBJ1-6; D is uncertain. CDR1 is SGHDN, CDR2 FVKESK, per germline. Trimming shortened V by 0 bases and J by 10 bases, and 10 bases separated the two germline ends. The CDR3 is made up of 14 amino acids.

The chain has TRBV12-5 and TRBJ1-2; D uncertain. Germline-derived CDR1 and CDR2 are LGHNT and FRNRAP. The CDR3 is 11 residues long. V was clipped by 1 base and J by 8 bases, with 5 bases between them. CDR3 amino acids: CASGLGRGYTF. The CDR3 bases are TGTGCTAGTGGTTTGGGTCGGGGCTACACCTTC.

The genes are TRBV20-1 and TRBJ1-1, with D hard to call. The CDR3 runs to 11 residues. CDR1 and CDR2 (germline): DFQATT, SNEGSKA (reference sequence). The ends were cut back, 6 bases at V and 5 bases at J, with 10 bases in the middle. This CDR3 reads CSAILLTEAFF. The CDR3 bases are TGCAGTGCCATTCTATTAACTGAAGCTTTCTTT.

The V gene is TRBV18, the J gene TRBJ2-3; the D gene is possibly TRBD2 (5 bases). The CDR3 extends over 13 amino acids. Germline-derived CDR1 and CDR2 are KGHSH and LQKENI. Trimming took off 8 bases at V and 3 bases at J, with 12 bases between the two ends. The CDR3 loop reads CASTPRVTDTQYF. The DNA for the CDR3 is TGTGCCAGCACTCCGCGGGTAACAGATACGCAGTATTTT.

This chain's CDR3 is CAWGRNYGYTF. In DNA form, the CDR3 reads TGTGCCTGGGGACGGAACTATGGCTACACCTTC. The gene calls are TRBV30 and TRBJ1-2; D not resolved. The CDR3 has 11 residues. Trimming removed 5 bases at V and 2 bases at J, with 6 bases between. Germline assignment: CDR1 GTSNPN and CDR2 SVGIG (reference sequence).

This clone has only one observation. The chain couples TRBV5-8 to TRBJ1-5; the D gene is possibly TRBD1 (6 bases). V was trimmed by 4 bases and J by 6 bases, leaving 14 bases between them. Germline-derived CDR1 and CDR2 are SGHTS and YDEGEE. The CDR3 consists of 14 residues. CDR3 protein: CASSHIQGLQPQHF. As DNA, the CDR3 is TGTGCCAGCAGCCATATACAGGGTCTTCAGCCCCAGCATTTT.

This chain links TRBV27 with TRBJ1-2, with 9 nucleotides matching TRBD1. The V segment lost 6 bases and the J segment 8 bases; nucleotides outside the gene matches: 10. Germline V gene sequence: CDR1 MNHEY, CDR2 SMNVEV (reference sequence). There are 14 residues in the CDR3. Written as DNA, the CDR3 is TGTGCCAGCAGCCCGGGACAGGGTTTTGGCGGCTACACCTTC. This codes for CASSPGQGFGGYTF.

The chain's CDR3 is CASSQDSPGGLRPNEQYF. The CDR3 DNA sequence: TGCGCCAGCAGCCAAGATTCCCCGGGGGGACTTCGTCCCAACGAGCAGTACTTC. The chain joins TRBV4-3 to TRBJ2-7; 7 bases agree with TRBD2. The CDR3 extends over 18 amino acids. Germline CDR1 reads LGHNA; CDR2 reads YSLEER. The V segment lost 0 bases and the J segment 5 bases; nucleotides outside the gene matches: 16.

V usage is TRBV30 and J usage is TRBJ2-7; the D is unclear. V shed 4 bases and J shed 2 bases, with 9 bases lying between them. Per germline, CDR1 GTSNPN and CDR2 SVGIG (reference sequence). The CDR3 consists of 12 residues. The CDR3 bases are TGTGCCTGGATGGGCAGGCCCTACGAGCAGTACTTC. Translation: CAWMGRPYEQYF. Drawing the rest from reference TRBV30 and TRBJ2-7, the complete variable domain is SQTIHQWPATLVQPVGSPLSLECTVEGTSNPNLYWYRQAAGRGLQLLFYSVGIGQISSEVPQNLSASRPQDRQFILSSKKLLLSDSGFYLCAWMGRPYEQYFGPGTRLTVT.

The rearrangement uses TRBV19 and TRBJ1-3; weak D call: TRBD1 (5 bases). The V end lost 3 bases, the J end lost 3 bases, and 9 bases lay between the germline ends. This CDR3 has 14 residues. The germline V gene encodes CDR1 LNHDA and CDR2 SQIVND (reference sequence). The CDR3 DNA reads TGTGCCAGTAGTATTGGGGCATTTGGAAACACCATATATTTT. Translation: CASSIGAFGNTIYF. The full variable domain, rest sourced from reference TRBV19 and TRBJ1-3, is DGGITQSPKYLFRKEGQNVTLSCEQNLNHDAMYWYRQDPGQGLRLIYYSQIVNDFQKGDIAEGYSVSREKKESFPLTVTSAQKNPTAFYLCASSIGAFGNTIYFGEGSWLTVV.

This clone was observed once. This chain connects TRBV19 to TRBJ1-6; possible D gene TRBD1, 5 bases. From germline, CDR1 is LNHDA and CDR2 SQIVND (reference sequence). The CDR3 sequence is 15 residues long. The V and J ends lost 10 bases and 7 bases respectively, with 20 bases between them. This CDR3 reads CATKGPFTLNSPLHF. Written as DNA, the CDR3 is TGTGCCACGAAGGGGCCCTTTACCCTCAATTCACCCCTCCACTTT.

This chain links TRBV7-9 with TRBJ2-7, with 9 bases that match TRBD2. Germline lookup yields CDR1 SEHNR and CDR2 FQNEAQ (reference sequence). V was clipped by 2 bases and J by 2 bases; unmatched bases: 7. CDR3 length: 16 amino acids. CDR3 sequence reads: CASSLSMTSGTYEQYF. The CDR3 nucleotides read TGTGCCAGCAGCTTATCAATGACTAGCGGTACCTACGAGCAGTACTTC.

This clone was detected only a few times. The CDR3 here is CASSRDSVLQQYF. The CDR3 DNA follows: TGTGCCAGCAGTCGGGACAGTGTCTTACAGCAGTACTTC. The gene calls are TRBV6-6 and TRBJ2-7; 7 nucleotides align to TRBD1. Germline V gives CDR1 MNHNY, CDR2 SVGAGI (reference sequence). This CDR3 contains 13 residues. Unmatched junction bases numbered 9, after V lost 5 bases and J lost 8 bases.

J is TRBJ1-1 and V is TRBV28; D not resolved. This CDR3 has 10 amino acids. Germline CDR1 reads MDHEN; CDR2 reads SYDVKM. For the CDR3, the DNA is TGTGGCACGACTTGGACTGAAGCTTTCTTT. Translating gives CGTTWTEAFF.

The chain carries TRBV10-3 and TRBJ1-5; D gene unclear. Looked up from germline, CDR1 is ENHRY and CDR2 is SYGVKD. V was cut by 4 bases and J by 4 bases, with 8 bases left in between. The CDR3 is 13 residues long. The CDR3 reads CAISAEENQPQHF. Written as DNA, the CDR3 is TGTGCCATCAGTGCAGAGGAAAATCAGCCCCAGCATTTT.

J is TRBJ1-5 and V is TRBV28, with D possibly matching TRBD1 (5 bases). In germline, CDR1 is MDHEN, CDR2 SYDVKM. The CDR3 sequence is 15 residues long. The ends were cut back, 3 bases at V and 5 bases at J, with 14 bases in the middle. CDR3 amino acids: CASSFGRRGHQPQHF. The CDR3 region has the DNA TGTGCCAGCAGTTTTGGGCGGCGGGGCCATCAGCCCCAGCATTTT.

This chain links TRBV4-1 with TRBJ2-1, with D maybe TRBD1 (7 bases). Germline values: CDR1 MGHRA, CDR2 YSYEKL. V was clipped by 2 bases and J by 6 bases, with 20 bases between them. This CDR3 contains 17 residues. The chain's CDR3 is CASSQPVRGVQGNEQFF. DNA of the CDR3: TGCGCCAGCAGCCAACCGGTCAGGGGGGTTCAGGGCAATGAGCAGTTCTTC.

Written as DNA, the CDR3 is TGTGCCAGCAGCCCGCATGGGACTGAAGCTTTCTTT. Amino acids: CASSPHGTEAFF. This sequence joins TRBV7-8 and TRBJ1-1; D call uncertain. CDR1 and CDR2 from the germline V gene are SGHVS and FQNEAQ. Trimming took 5 bases from V and 5 from J, leaving 9 bases between them. The CDR3 is 12 residues long.

The chain couples TRBV18 to TRBJ1-4; weak D call: TRBD1 (6 bases). This CDR3 is 16 amino acids long. Between the trimmed V and J ends, which lost 3 bases and 1 base, there was a span of 12 bases. CDR1 is KGHSH and CDR2 is LQKENI in the germline V gene. For the CDR3, the DNA is TGTGCCAGCTCACCCGGGACACGAAAAACTAATGAAAAACTGTTTTTT. This translates into CASSPGTRKTNEKLFF. The full variable domain, with the rest looked up from reference TRBV18 and TRBJ1-4, is NAGVMQNPRHLVRRRGQEARLRCSPMKGHSHVYWYRQLPEEGLKFMVYLQKENIIDESGMPKERFSAEFPKEGPSILRIQQVVRGDSAAYFCASSPGTRKTNEKLFFGSGTQLSVL.

The chain carries TRBV6-6 and TRBJ1-3; D is unclear. Germline CDR1 is MNHNY and CDR2 is SVGAGI (reference sequence). This CDR3 has 13 residues. V dropped 7 bases and J dropped 4 bases, with 11 bases sitting between them. The CDR3 loop reads CASTGMGGNTIYF. CDR3 in DNA: TGTGCCAGCACCGGGATGGGGGGAAACACCATATATTTT.

The J gene is TRBJ1-5, the V gene TRBV24-1; D uncertain. Trimming left V 3 bases short and J 0 bases short, with 11 bases between. Germline loops: CDR1 KGHDR, CDR2 SFDVKD. The CDR3 sequence is 16 residues long. CDR3 sequence: CATSDQPGNSNQPQHF. Written as DNA, the CDR3 is TGTGCCACCAGTGATCAACCGGGCAATAGCAATCAGCCCCAGCATTTT.

The chain couples TRBV14 to TRBJ2-7, with 14 positions matching TRBD2. V shed 4 bases and J 6 bases; nucleotides not matched to a gene: 17. This CDR3 has 19 amino acids. CDR1 is SGHDN and CDR2 is FVKESK in the germline V gene. The CDR3 bases are TGTGCCAGCAGCCGGAACCTTAGGACTAGCGGGAGGATGCTCGGCGAGCAGTACTTC. Protein sequence: CASSRNLRTSGRMLGEQYF.

This chain uses TRBV6-1 with TRBJ1-5; D call uncertain. Between the trimmed V and J ends, which lost 2 bases and 4 bases, there was a span of 21 bases. The CDR3 length is 18 residues. Germline-derived CDR1 and CDR2 are MNHNS and SASEGT. CDR3 sequence: CASSESGLYSLGNQPQHF. The CDR3 DNA is TGTGCCAGCAGTGAAAGCGGACTGTATTCCTTGGGGAATCAGCCCCAGCATTTT.

The chain uses TRBV2 and TRBJ1-1; 12 bases line up with TRBD1. The germline gives CDR1 SNHLY, CDR2 FYNNEI. V shed 8 bases, J shed 4 bases, and the junction held 8 bases outside the gene matches. The CDR3 runs to 15 residues. CDR3 amino acids: CASAGQGAEGTEAFF. CDR3 coding DNA: TGTGCCAGCGCGGGACAGGGGGCGGAGGGCACTGAAGCTTTCTTT.